This TCR beta chain was documented in a study of blood T cell repertoires in COVID-19. Study at large: From T cells, B-cell-depleted T cells, or PBMCs came the material, which was cDNA or gDNA.

Recruits, aged roughly 18 to 100 years, lived in under 25 US areas. Participant-given clinical history determined each cohort assignment. Authors' methods: Amplification of reference gene primers provided the estimated nucleated cell counts. The data were produced by immunoSEQ multiplex PCR, yet TCRdb's version contains in-frame clones alone and is incomplete. V and J calls and clone size are those listed in that table; D and trimming were worked out from the DNA. The sample has around 250,000 clones, approximately 86% seen once; the top ten hold roughly 1.6%. The CDR3 length is 15 residues. V lost 5 bases to trimming and J lost 4 bases; unmatched junction nucleotides: 8. Germline CDR1 MNHEY, CDR2 SVGAGI.

Specimen: PBMCs or T cells enriched from blood (not recorded which). The chain carries TRBV6-5 and TRBJ1-2; 9 positions agree with TRBD1. This TCR came from a woman aged 45-60 years who had recovered from COVID-19. The CDR3: CASSKDRGALYGYTF. In nucleotides, the CDR3 is TGTGCCAGCAGTAAGGACAGGGGAGCCCTCTATGGCTACACCTTC.